The T cell receptor (beta chain) described here comes from a study of long-term antiretroviral therapy in people with HIV. Turning to the study itself: It was about a decade after the earliest samples that the 2015 immediate-ART recommendation appeared. Regarding the study as a whole: Narrower CDR3 length ranges marked HIV repertoires relative to controls.

Each HIV participant was treated in the United States. Every specimen provided about 0.9-11 million cryopreserved PBMC before DNA extraction took place. The authors ran the immunoSEQ assay, v3.0, at survey level. Libraries were prepared by immunoSEQ multiplex PCR; TCRdb keeps only in-frame clonotypes and omits some of them. Of about 17,000 clones detected, about 91% appear once; the ten largest clones hold more than 7%. On this clone: Its target is not known.

The CDR3 is made up of 14 amino acids. The V and J ends lost 7 bases and 0 bases respectively, with 14 bases between them. Germline V lookup: CDR1 SGDLS, CDR2 YYNGEE. The sequence came from a man aged 55 to 69 with HIV. The chain links TRBV9 to TRBJ2-7; D unclear. Source: unsorted PBMCs, taken 0.3 years after starting antiretroviral therapy. CDR3 sequence reads: CASGKTGLSYEQYF. DNA for the CDR3: TGTGCCAGCGGGAAGACGGGTCTCTCCTACGAGCAGTACTTC.